This TCR beta chain is drawn from a study of T cell changes during pregnancy in multiple sclerosis. V was trimmed by 4 bases and J by 0 bases, leaving 17 bases between them. The CDR3 sequence is 17 residues long. Germline V gene data show CDR1 as SGDLS and CDR2 as YYNGEE. Libraries were prepared by immunoSEQ multiplex PCR; TCRdb keeps only in-frame clonotypes and omits some of them. Of 65,000 to 95,000 clones in the sample, around 89% were seen once. The TCR originated in a female donor with multiple sclerosis, enrolled in a pregnancy study. Sequencing was performed on peripheral blood, taken before pregnancy. The chain recombines TRBV9 with TRBJ1-3, with D unresolved. The CDR3 region has the DNA TGTGCCAGCAGCCCGAGGGAGAGGCCCAGCTCTGGAAACACCATATATTTT. As protein: CASSPRERPSSGNTIYF.